The sequence of this T cell receptor beta chain was determined in a study of response to subunit inactivated influenza vaccine. TCRdb analysed the RT-PCR reads with MiXCR anew, one entry per CDR3 protein. The sample consists of about 310,000 distinct CDR3 sequences, 21% of them appearing once. V was trimmed by 5 bases and J by 0 bases, leaving 13 bases between them. The CDR3 loop spans 15 amino acids. The germline V gene encodes CDR1 SGHRS and CDR2 YFSETQ. This sequence was found in a man aged 45 to 70 who received an inactivated influenza vaccine. The source material was PBMCs from blood, sampled around 22 months after vaccination. The chain carries TRBV5-1 and TRBJ2-3, with TRBD2 as a possible D gene (5 bases). The DNA for the CDR3 is TGCGCCAGCAGTCCTAGCCCCTCTAGCACAGATACGCAGTATTTT. It encodes CASSPSPSSTDTQYF.